The 15 T cell receptor beta chains reported below all come from one sample, sequenced in a study of T cells in women clearing cervical HPV infection. Method: immunoSEQ multiplex PCR; TCRdb's copy keeps in-frame clones and lacks some. The sample totals some 20,000 clones. The sample comprised blood buffy coat. The receptors were sampled from a woman between 18 and 70 years old with a cervical HPV16 infection that either progressed to CIN3+ or cleared (not recorded which).

CDR3 protein: CASSSPWGGEGEELFF. The DNA read from the CDR3 is TGTGCCAGCAGCTCCCCATGGGGGGGGGAAGGAGAGGAG. The rearrangement links TRBV5-4 to TRBJ2-2, with TRBD2 matching over 7 bases. Coverage ceases 3 residues before the CDR3 finishes, and the germline J gene fills in the end. The ends lost 3 bases at V and 10 bases at J; junction bases unmatched: 15. This CDR3 region has 16 residues. Per germline, CDR1 SGHNT and CDR2 YYREEE (reference sequence).

In the case of this clone: The read ends 3 residues early relative to the CDR3; the germline J gene fills the gap. The chain has TRBV18 and TRBJ1-5; 9 bases match TRBD1. This CDR3 contains 17 residues. Germline-derived CDR1 and CDR2 are KGHSH and LQKENI. After removal of 3 bases from V and 1 base from J, the junction contained 7 bases not matched to a gene. CDR3 bases read: TGTGCCAGCTCACCCTCCGGGACAGGGCGAAGCAATCAGCCC. Amino acids: CASSPSGTGRSNQP. The whole CDR3 is CASSPSGTGRSNQPQHF.

For this clone: The sequenced fragment ends 3 residues before the CDR3 boundary, so the rest is inferred from the germline J gene. The chain is built from TRBV7-2 and TRBJ2-6; no clear D gene. CDR1 and CDR2 from the germline V gene are SGHTA and FQGNSA. The germline V and J ends were trimmed by 5 bases and 2 bases, with 7 bases remaining between them. This CDR3 has 14 amino acids. CDR3 sequence reads: CASSISAGANVLTF. Partial CDR3 DNA: TGTGCCAGCAGCATAAGCGCTGGGGCCAACGTC.

Here the CDR3 reads CASSQGQFDDYTF. The sequenced CDR3 bases are TGTGCCAGCTCACAGGGACAGTTTGATGAC. The chain combines TRBV18 with TRBJ1-2, with 7 bases fitting TRBD1. Coverage ceases 3 residues before the CDR3 finishes, and the germline J gene fills in the end. Germline V gives CDR1 KGHSH, CDR2 LQKENI. This CDR3 spans 13 amino acids.

As to this clone: The CDR3 extends 3 residues past the end of the read, so its final part is completed from the germline J gene. The rearrangement joins TRBV7-2 to TRBJ1-2, with D possibly being TRBD1 (5 bases). The length of the CDR3 is 15 residues. Trimming left V 5 bases short and J 4 bases short, with 17 bases between. From germline, CDR1 is SGHTA and CDR2 FQGNSA. The CDR3 DNA, read in part, is TGTGCCAGCAGCCAGACAGCCGGGCAGGGCTATGGC. Its translation: CASSQTAGQGYG. The whole CDR3 is CASSQTAGQGYGYTF.

A word on this clone: The read terminates 3 residues before the CDR3 end, so the remaining end is supplied by the germline J gene. The V and J genes are TRBV19 and TRBJ2-1; 10 bases agree with TRBD2. After removal of 7 bases from V and 7 bases from J, the junction contained 10 bases not matched to a gene. Per the germline V gene, CDR1 is LNHDA and CDR2 is SQIVND (reference sequence). This CDR3 has 15 amino acids. CDR3 DNA, as far as it was read: TGTGCCAGTACCCTATGGGCTAGCGGGGGAAATGAG. Protein: CASTLWASGGNE. The whole CDR3 reads CASTLWASGGNEQFF.

As regards this clone: The read gets to within 3 residues of the CDR3 end, and the germline J gene fills in the rest. J is TRBJ2-3 and V is TRBV10-2, with 14 bases matching TRBD2. Germline values: CDR1 WSHSY, CDR2 SAAADI. The CDR3 covers 14 residues. The CDR3 protein is CASCGTSGSETQYF. CDR3 DNA (partial): TGCGCCAGTTGCGGGACTAGCGGGAGTGAGACG.

Worth noting for this clone: The read ends 3 residues shy of where the CDR3 ends; the end is completed using the germline J gene. The chain couples TRBV20-1 to TRBJ1-1; 7 positions agree with TRBD1. Germline V gene sequence: CDR1 DFQATT, CDR2 SNEGSKA (reference sequence). Unmatched junction bases numbered 10, after V lost 3 bases and J lost 3 bases. The CDR3 sequence is 15 residues long. The CDR3 here is CSASTTGFGDTEAFF. CDR3 DNA (partial): TGCAGTGCTAGCACGACAGGGTTCGGGGACACTGAA.

A word on this clone: The DNA ends 3 residues before the CDR3 does, and the rest of the CDR3 is filled in from the germline J gene. This rearrangement joins TRBV7-6 to TRBJ1-1, with TRBD1 as a possible D gene (5 bases). Between the trimmed V and J ends, which lost 1 base and 5 bases, there was a span of 17 bases. Germline V CDR1 and CDR2: SGHVS, FNYEAQ. CDR3 length: 16 residues. CDR3: CASSLEPGSGGTEAFF. The CDR3 DNA, read in part, is TGTGCCAGCAGCTTAGAACCCGGGAGTGGGGGGACTGAA. The full variable domain, rest sourced from reference TRBV7-6 and TRBJ1-1, is GAGVSQSPRYKVTKRGQDVALRCDPISGHVSLYWYRQALGQGPEFLTYFNYEAQQDKSGLPNDRFSAERPEGSISTLTIQRTEQRDSAMYRCASSLEPGSGGTEAFFGQGTRLTVV.

In regard to this clone: With the read ending 3 residues before the CDR3 end, the germline J gene is used to fill in that end. V is TRBV18 and J is TRBJ2-3, with 9 bases lining up with TRBD2. The CDR3 extends over 15 amino acids. Germline V gene data show CDR1 as KGHSH and CDR2 as LQKENI. The covered CDR3 bases are TGTGCCAGCTCACGGACTAGCGAACTACAAGAGACG. Residues: CASSRTSELQET. The whole CDR3 sequence is CASSRTSELQETQYF.

Turning to this clone: From the germline J gene comes the end of the CDR3, since the read stops 3 residues before it. The chain couples TRBV11-3 to TRBJ2-1; possibly TRBD1 for D (5 bases). Per the germline V gene, CDR1 is SGHNT and CDR2 is YENEEA. The CDR3 totals 14 residues. Deletions cut 5 bases from V and 3 bases from J, with 11 bases between. Here the CDR3 reads CASSRGADYNEQFF. The sequenced CDR3 bases are TGTGCCAGCAGCCGTGGGGCAGACTACAATGAG.

In regard to this clone: The CDR3 is cut off 3 residues early in the read; its end comes from the germline J gene. This sequence joins TRBV19 and TRBJ2-2, with D possibly TRBD1 on 6 matching bases. The germline CDR1 and CDR2 sequences are LNHDA and SQIVND (reference sequence). The CDR3 runs 16 residues. The sequenced CDR3 bases are TGTGCCAGTAGCCTCCGTACAGGGAGAGACCATGAAAAG. This sequence encodes CASSLRTGRDHEK. The CDR3 as a whole reads CASSLRTGRDHEKLFF.

With regard to this clone: The read ends 3 residues before the CDR3 terminus; that terminus is restored from the germline J gene. The J gene is TRBJ1-1, the V gene TRBV28; D is unresolved. The CDR3 consists of 14 residues. The V gene lost 2 bases and the J gene lost 4 bases, with 11 bases spanning the gap. Germline V gives CDR1 MDHEN, CDR2 SYDVKM. The CDR3 here is CASSLTQTITEAFF. The part of the CDR3 DNA that was read is TGTGCCAGCAGTTTAACGCAGACTATCACTGAA. The variable domain in full, completed from reference TRBV28 and TRBJ1-1, reads DVKVTQSSRYLVKRTGEKVFLECVQDMDHENMFWYRQDPGLGLRLIYFSYDVKMKEKGDIPEGYSVSREKKERFSLILESASTNQTSMYLCASSLTQTITEAFFGQGTRLTVV.

On this clone itself: The CDR3 end falls 3 residues outside the read, so it is completed with the germline J gene. The chain links TRBV28 to TRBJ2-5; D uncertain. The CDR3 loop spans 12 amino acids. Germline lookup yields CDR1 MDHEN and CDR2 SYDVKM. Trimming took off 5 bases at V and 4 bases at J, with 8 bases between the two ends. CDR3 loop: CASSILRETQYF. CDR3 DNA, as far as it was read: TGTGCCAGCAGTATCCTTCGAGAGACC.

Notes on this clone: The sequenced fragment ends 3 residues before the CDR3 boundary, so the rest is inferred from the germline J gene. The chain carries TRBV14 and TRBJ1-2; possible D gene TRBD1, 6 bases. This CDR3 spans 14 amino acids. CDR1 and CDR2 from the germline V gene are SGHDN and FVKESK. V lost 8 bases, J lost 4 bases, and 17 bases lay in between. Partial CDR3 DNA: TGTGCCAGCTCCCGGGACACAAAGGCCTATGGC. This gives the protein CASSRDTKAYG. In full, the CDR3 reads CASSRDTKAYGYTF. The entire variable domain, with the rest obtained from reference TRBV14 and TRBJ1-2, is as follows: EAGVTQFPSHSVIEKGQTVTLRCDPISGHDNLYWYRRVMGKEIKFLLHFVKESKQDESGMPNNRFLAERTGGTYSTLKVQPAELEDSGVYFCASSRDTKAYGYTFGSGTRLTVV.